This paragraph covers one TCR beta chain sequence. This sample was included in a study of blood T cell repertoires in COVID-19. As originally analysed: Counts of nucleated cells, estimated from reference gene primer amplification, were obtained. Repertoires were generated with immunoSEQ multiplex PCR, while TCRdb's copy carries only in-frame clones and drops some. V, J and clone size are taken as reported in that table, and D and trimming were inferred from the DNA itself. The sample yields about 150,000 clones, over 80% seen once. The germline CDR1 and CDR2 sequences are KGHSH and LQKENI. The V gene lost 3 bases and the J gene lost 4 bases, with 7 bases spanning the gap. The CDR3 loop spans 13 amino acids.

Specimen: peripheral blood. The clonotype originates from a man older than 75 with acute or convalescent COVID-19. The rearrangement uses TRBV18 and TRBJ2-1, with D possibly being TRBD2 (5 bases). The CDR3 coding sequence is TGTGCCAGCTCACCCCCGGGATACAATGAGCAGTTCTTC. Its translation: CASSPPGYNEQFF.